Listed below are T cell receptor beta chains from one sample, sequenced in a study of blood T cells in healthy people across ages. TCRdb re-called the 5' RACE reads with MiXCR, one entry per CDR3 protein. The sample has 500,000 to 550,000 distinct CDR3 sequences, less than 25% seen once. These data also featured in a second study, about T cells of mothers and their children.

Material: blood. The source of these receptors is a boy aged 5-17 years in good health. The CDR3 runs from the conserved cysteine through the conserved F or W. The D gene is left open where the match is weak. Clone size appears in some rows only: once, few, many, or a class for an expanded clone.

clone_size | cdr3_length | j_call | v_call | d_call | cdr3_nt | cdr3_aa
once | 17 | TRBJ2-1 | TRBV4-3 | - | TGCGCCAGCAGCCAAGTCTATGCAGGACAGCTTAACAATGAGCAGTTCTTC | CASSQVYAGQLNNEQFF
- | 13 | TRBJ1-1 | TRBV6-6 | - | TGTGCCAGCAAGGTGGGCAGCCCCACTGAAGCTTTCTTT | CASKVGSPTEAFF
- | 17 | TRBJ1-1 | TRBV15 | TRBD1 | TGTGCCACCAGCAGAGATTTCAGGGGGTGGAGGAACACTGAAGCTTTCTTT | CATSRDFRGWRNTEAFF
few | 16 | TRBJ2-7 | TRBV28 | TRBD2 | TGTGCCAGCAGTCCCCCCTTTGGGCGGGAGGACTACGAGCAGTACTTC | CASSPPFGREDYEQYF
- | 10 | TRBJ2-7 | TRBV5-5 | - | TGTGCCAGCGGAACCTCCGAGCAGTACTTC | CASGTSEQYF
few | 15 | TRBJ2-7 | TRBV7-2 | TRBD2 | TGTGCCAGCAGCACGGGACTAGCGGGAGGGTACGAGCAGTACTTC | CASSTGLAGGYEQYF
few | 12 | TRBJ1-1 | TRBV29-1 | TRBD1 | TGCAGCGTTGAAGAACAGGGGTTGCGAGCTTTCTTT | CSVEEQGLRAFF
few | 15 | TRBJ1-1 | TRBV7-2 | - | TGTGCCAGCAGCGGAGGGGGGGGACAGAACACTGAAGCTTTCTTT | CASSGGGGQNTEAFF
- | 12 | TRBJ2-7 | TRBV29-1 | - | TGCAGCGTTGAAGCAGATTTCTACGAGCAGTACTTC | CSVEADFYEQYF
- | 13 | TRBJ2-1 | TRBV2 | - | TGTGCCAGCAGTGAAAATCCGGCGGATGAGCAGTTCTTC | CASSENPADEQFF